This T cell receptor beta chain is from a study of monozygotic twins with inflammatory bowel disease (dated by TCRdb to about 2019). Describing the broader study: A total of 28 monozygotic twin pairs were included in the full study, comprising nine German pairs (four IBD-concordant, five IBD-discordant) and 19 IBD-discordant Danish pairs. Each individual had, on average, about 151 000 unique TCRalpha sequences and 181 000 unique TCRbeta sequences available for analysis. Within discordant pairs, disease-associated traits were sought mainly by comparing IBD patients with their genetically identical healthy co-twins. The study at large found these results: No single strong signal or clonotype linked to IBD turned up in the results, so the idea that one exists was not supported. Differing immunosuppressive treatments among patients may have added background noise and inter-individual variability to the repertoires. Compared with healthy twins, IBD patients shared fewer clonotypes with other individuals, and the difference was most pronounced in patients with signs of disease activity. Distinction between different T cell subtypes could not be achieved in the analysis. Repertoire similarity did not differ between concordant and discordant twins, which could be due to limited statistical power. Measured by the inverse Simpson index, TCRbeta repertoire diversity was lower in IBD patients than in their healthy co-twins.

An approximately 2.5 ml peripheral blood sample was drawn into PAXgene tubes per donor and stored at -80°C. Without T cell sorting, total RNA was isolated from whole blood using the PAXgene blood miRNA kit on an automated QIAcube. Peripheral blood from monozygotic twin pairs, either concordant or discordant for inflammatory bowel disease, underwent deep TCRalpha and TCRbeta repertoire profiling that used unique molecular barcoding. For every twin pair, smoking habits were documented, and each individual was categorised as a current, former or never smoker. The CDR3 sequence holds 15 residues, the cysteine and phenylalanine included. The record lacks a DNA sequence. The germline V gene (reference sequence) provides CDR1 SGHKS and CDR2 YYEKEE. With respect to this clonotype: The target of this receptor is not known.

The library was made by 5' RACE. For each TCR library, 3,500 to 4,000 ng of total RNA was used. For each sample, cDNA synthesis with SMARTScribe reverse transcriptase was split into eight separate reactions. During cDNA synthesis, template switching introduced unique molecular identifiers that contained a 6-nucleotide sample barcode. TCRalpha and TCRbeta cDNA was amplified by two nested PCRs of 16 and 9 cycles, with bead purification after each PCR. Before amplification, the cDNA was treated with uracil DNA-glycosylase and purified using the QIAquick PCR purification kit. In the second PCR, Illumina TruSeq-compatible adapters and sample-specific barcodes were added. TapeStation and Qubit were used to check library quality and concentration, and around 5.3 ng of each library was pooled. Sequencing of pooled libraries was carried out on an Illumina HiSeq2500 single-index Rapid Run using 2 x 100 bp reads and custom sequencing primers. The study's processing was this. PCR and sequencing errors were corrected by UMI-based consensus assembly using MiGEC version 1.2.6. MiXCR version 2.1.1 was used to carry out V(D)J alignment, clonotype assembly and CDR3 extraction. To normalise gene usage, clonotype sharing and MAIT/NKT TCR abundance, the analysis used the top 1000, 10 000 and 20 000 clonotypes per sample. Diversity was computed as the inverse Simpson index with the vegan R package after downsampling to 27 000 UMIs. Statistical testing used paired Mann-Whitney U tests on the discordant twin pairs and applied Benjamini-Hochberg correction for multiple testing. With the reads reprocessed by TCRdb, a single entry stands for each CDR3 protein sequence and no DNA is reported. TCRdb, not the authors, supplied the V and J calls. The table held for this sample gives 350,000 to 550,000 distinct CDR3 sequences. The ten top clones hold 2% to 2.5% of the sample.

Source material: blood. The rearrangement combines TRBV5-5 with TRBJ2-1; TCRdb's D call of TRBD1 is untestable without DNA. The sequence was collected from a human donor with ulcerative colitis or Crohn's disease, or a healthy co-twin of an affected twin (not recorded which). The CDR3 protein sequence reads: CASSFLGQGQGEQFF.